A single T cell receptor (beta chain) is shown here with its context. The target antigen is unknown. The data belong to a study of cytomegalovirus exposure and HLA in healthy donors. Study conclusions and caveats: A later analysis showed TCR association rates differing by HLA locus, peaking at DRB1 and lowest at HLA-C.

PCR employed 60 Vbeta and 13 Jbeta primers. TCRdb keeps only in-frame clones here, not all; method: immunoSEQ multiplex PCR. The data hold some 200,000 clones, with over 70% observed a single time. V lost 4 bases and J 1 base, leaving 11 bases between the germline ends. The CDR3 spans 14 residues. Germline V gene lookup returns CDR1 SQVTM and CDR2 ANQGSEA. The clonotype was recovered from a boy under 10 years old in good health and CMV-seronegative. The chain joins TRBV29-1 to TRBJ2-1, with D maybe TRBD1 (7 bases). Material: PBMCs. CDR3 nucleotide sequence: TGCAGCGTTGGACAGGGAGGTTCCTACAATGAGCAGTTCTTC. Amino acid sequence: CSVGQGGSYNEQFF.